This T cell receptor (beta chain) was documented in a study of blood T cell repertoires in COVID-19 (TCRdb year 2020). Turning to the overall study: Collaborator samples came from the United States, Italy and Spain and covered acute and convalescent phases of COVID-19. The material from the prospective study consisted of cDNA or gDNA derived from T cells, B-cell-depleted T cells, or PBMCs. The dataset comprised deeply sampled blood TCRbeta repertoires from subjects exposed to, actively infected with, or recovered from COVID-19. The repertoires were released in a freely available public database intended as a resource for research on the immune response to SARS-CoV-2. Samples came from the ongoing ImmuneRACE study (first 160 participants) plus 1,254 subjects from 6 global collaborators. A de-identified subject ID, COVID-19 status, age in years and sex were almost always included in the sample metadata. Where available, HLA class I and class II types were taken from metadata supplied by the sample provider and were not determined by assay-based typing.

TCRbeta CDR3 regions were amplified from genomic DNA by means of the immunoSEQ Assay, a bias-controlled multiplex PCR. The study's own analysis went as follows. Within the assay, amplification of reference gene primers was used to estimate how many nucleated cells each sample contained. Sequence reads were collapsed and filtered to measure the absolute abundance of every unique TCRbeta CDR3 rearrangement. Productive Simpson clonality was computed per sample as the square root of Simpson's diversity index over productive rearrangements. TCRdb obtained this table from immuneACCESS and retained in-frame rearrangements with V and J assigned. These tables miss some clones; where compared with another copy, unresolved V genes account for less than half of the shortfall, and the remainder is unexplained. The V and J calls and clone size were taken over from that table, and D and trimming were inferred from the DNA. The sample contains a few hundred thousand clones, more than 65% of them found a single time. About 1% of the sample goes to the ten largest clones.

Findings and caveats that apply to the study as a whole: How much clinical and demographic metadata was included differed by source and by participant, and the metadata was provided uncurated.

Collaborating institutions collected whole blood in K2EDTA tubes following their own protocols. For TCRbeta analysis, collaborators shipped samples as frozen whole blood, isolated PBMCs, or DNA extracted from either of those sample types. CDR1 and CDR2 (MRHNA, SNTAGT) derive from the germline V gene. Cut back by 5 bases and 10 bases, the V and J ends lie 23 bases apart. Reading from cysteine to phenylalanine, the CDR3 counts 15 amino acids. Only the CDR3 portion is preserved as DNA: 45 bases, with reading frame beginning at the first base. This clone was counted a few times. The antigen it binds to is not known. No much larger clonotype is one base removed from it; base qualities were not supplied.

This chain is built from TRBV6-4 and TRBJ1-1; the D segment could be TRBD1, given 5 matching bases. The sequencing input was peripheral blood. The receptor was derived from a human donor with acute or convalescent COVID-19. The donor label of this sample is uncertain. CDR3 protein: CASSRGPGDWVGAFF. At the DNA level, the sequence is TGTGCCAGCAGTCGGGGACCGGGGGATTGGGTAGGAGCTTTCTTT.